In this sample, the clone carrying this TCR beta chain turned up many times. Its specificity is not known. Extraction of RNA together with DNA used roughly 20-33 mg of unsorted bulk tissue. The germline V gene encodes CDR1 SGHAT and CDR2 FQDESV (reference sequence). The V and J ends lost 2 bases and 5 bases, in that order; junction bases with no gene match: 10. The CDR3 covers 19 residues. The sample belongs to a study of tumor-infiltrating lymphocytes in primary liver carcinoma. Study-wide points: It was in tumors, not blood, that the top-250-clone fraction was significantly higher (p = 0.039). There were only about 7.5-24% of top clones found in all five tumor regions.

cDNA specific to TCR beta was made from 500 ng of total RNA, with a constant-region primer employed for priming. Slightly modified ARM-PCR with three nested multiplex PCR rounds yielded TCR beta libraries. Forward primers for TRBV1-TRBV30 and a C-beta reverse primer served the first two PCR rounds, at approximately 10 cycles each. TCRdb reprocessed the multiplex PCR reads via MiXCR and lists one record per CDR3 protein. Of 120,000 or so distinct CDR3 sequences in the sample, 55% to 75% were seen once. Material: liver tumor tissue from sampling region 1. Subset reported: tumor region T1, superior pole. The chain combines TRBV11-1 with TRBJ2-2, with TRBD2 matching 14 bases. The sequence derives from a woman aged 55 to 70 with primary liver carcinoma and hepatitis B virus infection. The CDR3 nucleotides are TGTGCCAGCAGCTTACCAGGGACTAGCGGGAGCTGGGGGACCGGGGAGCTGTTTTTT. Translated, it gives CASSLPGTSGSWGTGELFF.